Reported below is one TCR beta chain. This specimen belongs to a study of shared T cell receptors in the human thymus. TCRdb's copy holds only in-frame clones and misses some; the assay was immunoSEQ multiplex PCR. The table includes 700,000 or so clones, approximately 85% detected once. Looked up from germline, CDR1 is LNHDA and CDR2 is SQIVND (reference sequence). V lost 7 bases, J lost 2 bases, and 5 bases stayed unmatched. This CDR3 is 14 amino acids long. In addition, the sample was reused for a study of human thymus T cells. That report notes: Corrective heart surgery yielded resections, and these provided the thymus tissue. It looked as if thymic and blood repertoires used V and J genes in a biased way. Thymic TCR repertoires of unrelated people reportedly overlapped highly.

The chain joins TRBV19 to TRBJ2-3, with TRBD2 matching over 8 bases. This TCR came from a girl less than two years old with a congenital heart defect. The material sequenced was thymocytes. The CDR3: CASTRAGDTDTQYF. The CDR3 DNA follows: TGTGCCAGTACCCGAGCGGGGGACACAGATACGCAGTATTTT. Together with reference TRBV19 and TRBJ2-3, the CDR3 gives the full variable domain: DGGITQSPKYLFRKEGQNVTLSCEQNLNHDAMYWYRQDPGQGLRLIYYSQIVNDFQKGDIAEGYSVSREKKESFPLTVTSAQKNPTAFYLCASTRAGDTDTQYFGPGTRLTVL.